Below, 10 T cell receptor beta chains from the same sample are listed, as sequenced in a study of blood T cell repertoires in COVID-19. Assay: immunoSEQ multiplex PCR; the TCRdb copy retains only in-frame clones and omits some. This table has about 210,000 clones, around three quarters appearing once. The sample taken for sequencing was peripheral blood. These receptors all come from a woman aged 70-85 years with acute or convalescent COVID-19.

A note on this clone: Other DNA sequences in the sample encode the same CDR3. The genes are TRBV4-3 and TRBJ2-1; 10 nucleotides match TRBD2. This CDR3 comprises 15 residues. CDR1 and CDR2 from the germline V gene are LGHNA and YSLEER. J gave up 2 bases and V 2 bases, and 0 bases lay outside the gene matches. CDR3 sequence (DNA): TGCGCCAGCAGCCAAAGCGGGGGGGCCTACAATGAGCAGTTCTTC. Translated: CASSQSGGAYNEQFF.

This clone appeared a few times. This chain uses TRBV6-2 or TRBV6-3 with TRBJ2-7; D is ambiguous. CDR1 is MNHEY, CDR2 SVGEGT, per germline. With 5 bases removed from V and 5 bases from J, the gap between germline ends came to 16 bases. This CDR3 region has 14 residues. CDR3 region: CASSLDWSTDEQYF. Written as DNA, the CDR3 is TGTGCCAGCAGTCTCGACTGGAGCACGGACGAGCAGTACTTC.

The CDR3 region has the DNA TGTGCCAGCAGCTTAGCAGGGGGAGCGGGAGAGACCCAGTACTTC. Protein product: CASSLAGGAGETQYF. The chain has TRBV11-2 and TRBJ2-5, with a possible D match to TRBD1 (7 bases). Germline lookup yields CDR1 SGHAT and CDR2 FQNNGV. Deletions cut 1 base from V and 4 bases from J, with 13 bases between. This CDR3 is 15 amino acids long. The whole variable domain, filled in from reference TRBV11-2 and TRBJ2-5, reads EAGVAQSPRYKIIEKRQSVAFWCNPISGHATLYWYQQILGQGPKLLIQFQNNGVVDDSQLPKDRFSAERLKGVDSTLKIQPAKLEDSAVYLCASSLAGGAGETQYFGPGTRLLVL.

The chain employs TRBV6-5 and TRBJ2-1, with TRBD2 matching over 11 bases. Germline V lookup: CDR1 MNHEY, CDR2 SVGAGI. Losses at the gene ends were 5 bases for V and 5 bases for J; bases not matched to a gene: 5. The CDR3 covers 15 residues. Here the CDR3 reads CASSKTSGANNEQFF. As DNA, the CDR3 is TGTGCCAGCAGTAAGACTAGCGGGGCAAACAATGAGCAGTTCTTC.

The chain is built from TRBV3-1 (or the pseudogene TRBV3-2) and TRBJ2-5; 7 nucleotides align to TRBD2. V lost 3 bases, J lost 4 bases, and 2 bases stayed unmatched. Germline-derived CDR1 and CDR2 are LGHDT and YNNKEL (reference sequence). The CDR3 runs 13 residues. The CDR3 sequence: CASSQWGGETQYF. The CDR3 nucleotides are TGTGCCAGCAGCCAGTGGGGGGGAGAGACCCAGTACTTC.

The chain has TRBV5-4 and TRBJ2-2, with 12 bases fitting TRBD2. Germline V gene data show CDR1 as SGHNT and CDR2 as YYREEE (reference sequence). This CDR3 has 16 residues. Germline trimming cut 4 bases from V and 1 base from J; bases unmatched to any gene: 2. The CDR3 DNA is TGTGCCAGCAGCCCGGGACTAGCGGGGAACACCGGGGAGCTGTTTTTT. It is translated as CASSPGLAGNTGELFF.

The CDR3 is CASPVAAYNSPLHF. The CDR3 DNA sequence: TGTGCCAGCCCCGTCGCAGCCTATAATTCACCCCTCCACTTT. The rearrangement joins TRBV27 to TRBJ1-6; D uncertain. The V gene lost 8 bases and the J gene lost 2 bases, with 10 bases spanning the gap. This CDR3 region has 14 residues. Germline lookup yields CDR1 MNHEY and CDR2 SMNVEV (reference sequence).

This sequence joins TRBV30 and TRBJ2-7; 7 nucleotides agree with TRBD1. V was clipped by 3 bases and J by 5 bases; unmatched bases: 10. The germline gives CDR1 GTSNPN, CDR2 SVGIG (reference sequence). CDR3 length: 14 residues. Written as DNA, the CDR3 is TGTGCCTGGAGCCTGACAGGGATTCTCAACGAGCAGTACTTC. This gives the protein CAWSLTGILNEQYF.

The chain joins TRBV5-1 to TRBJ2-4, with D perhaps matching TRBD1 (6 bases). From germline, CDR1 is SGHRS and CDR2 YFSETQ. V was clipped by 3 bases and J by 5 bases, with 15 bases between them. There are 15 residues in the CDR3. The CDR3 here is CASSSEGVRENIQYF. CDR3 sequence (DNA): TGCGCCAGCAGCTCCGAGGGGGTACGCGAAAACATTCAGTACTTC. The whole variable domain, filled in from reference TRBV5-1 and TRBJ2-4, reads KAGVTQTPRYLIKTRGQQVTLSCSPISGHRSVSWYQQTPGQGLQFLFEYFSETQRNKGNFPGRFSGRQFSNSRSEMNVSTLELGDSALYLCASSSEGVRENIQYFGAGTRLSVL.

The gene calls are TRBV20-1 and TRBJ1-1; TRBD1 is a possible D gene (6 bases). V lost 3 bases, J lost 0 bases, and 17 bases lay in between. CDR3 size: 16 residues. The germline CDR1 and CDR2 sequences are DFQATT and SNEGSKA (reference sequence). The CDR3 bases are TGCAGTGCTAGTCCCAATAGGGGGGGTATGAACACTGAAGCTTTCTTT. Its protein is CSASPNRGGMNTEAFF.